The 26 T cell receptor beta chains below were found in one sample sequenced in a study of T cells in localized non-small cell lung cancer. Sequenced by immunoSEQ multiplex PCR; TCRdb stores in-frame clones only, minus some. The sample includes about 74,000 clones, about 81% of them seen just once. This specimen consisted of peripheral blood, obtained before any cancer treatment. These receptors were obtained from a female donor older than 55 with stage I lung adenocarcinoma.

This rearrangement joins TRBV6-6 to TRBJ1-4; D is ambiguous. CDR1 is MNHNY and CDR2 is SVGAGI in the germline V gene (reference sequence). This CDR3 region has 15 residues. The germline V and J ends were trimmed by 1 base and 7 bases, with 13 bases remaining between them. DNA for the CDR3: TGTGCCAGCAGTTACTTCGGGGAAGGTGGTGAAAAACTGTTTTTT. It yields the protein CASSYFGEGGEKLFF.

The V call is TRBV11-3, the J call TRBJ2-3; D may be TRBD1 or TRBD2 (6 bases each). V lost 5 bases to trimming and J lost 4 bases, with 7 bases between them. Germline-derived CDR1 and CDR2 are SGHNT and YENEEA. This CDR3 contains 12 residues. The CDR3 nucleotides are TGTGCCAGCAGCCGGGGGCCAGATACGCAGTATTTT. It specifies CASSRGPDTQYF. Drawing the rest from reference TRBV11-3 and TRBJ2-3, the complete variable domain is EAGVVQSPRYKIIEKKQPVAFWCNPISGHNTLYWYLQNLGQGPELLIRYENEEAVDDSQLPKDRFSAERLKGVDSTLKIQPAELGDSAVYLCASSRGPDTQYFGPGTRLTVL.

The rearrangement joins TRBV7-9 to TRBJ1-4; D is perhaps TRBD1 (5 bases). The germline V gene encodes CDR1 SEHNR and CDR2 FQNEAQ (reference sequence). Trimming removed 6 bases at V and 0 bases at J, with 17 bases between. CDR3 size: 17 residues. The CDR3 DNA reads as TGTGCCAGCAGTTTCGGCTCCGGGGCCGCAACTAATGAAAAACTGTTTTTT. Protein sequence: CASSFGSGAATNEKLFF.

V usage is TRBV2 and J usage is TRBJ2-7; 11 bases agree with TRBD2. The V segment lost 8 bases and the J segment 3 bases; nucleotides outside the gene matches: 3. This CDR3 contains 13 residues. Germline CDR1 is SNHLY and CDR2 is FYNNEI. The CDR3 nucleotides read TGTGCCAGCGGAGGGACTAGCGGCTACGAGCAGTACTTC. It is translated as CASGGTSGYEQYF.

As DNA, the CDR3 is TGTGCCAGCAGCTGGGGACTAGCGGGACCCTACGAGCAGTACTTC. It encodes CASSWGLAGPYEQYF. V usage is TRBV11-1 and J usage is TRBJ2-7; TRBD2 matches 13 bases. Unmatched junction bases numbered 2, after V lost 4 bases and J lost 2 bases. Germline lookup yields CDR1 SGHAT and CDR2 FQDESV (reference sequence). The CDR3 spans 15 residues.

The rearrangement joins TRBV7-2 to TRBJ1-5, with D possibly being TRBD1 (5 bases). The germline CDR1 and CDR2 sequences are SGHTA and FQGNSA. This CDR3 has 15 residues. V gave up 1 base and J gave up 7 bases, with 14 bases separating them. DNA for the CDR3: TGTGCCAGCAGCTTAGGGGGCAGGGAAGGACAGCCCCAGCATTTT. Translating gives CASSLGGREGQPQHF.

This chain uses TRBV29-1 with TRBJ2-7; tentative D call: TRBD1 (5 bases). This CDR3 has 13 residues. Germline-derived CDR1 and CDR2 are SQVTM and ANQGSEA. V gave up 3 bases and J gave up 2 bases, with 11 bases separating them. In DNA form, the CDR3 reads TGCAGCGTTGAGACAGTGAACACCTACGAGCAGTACTTC. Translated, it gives CSVETVNTYEQYF.

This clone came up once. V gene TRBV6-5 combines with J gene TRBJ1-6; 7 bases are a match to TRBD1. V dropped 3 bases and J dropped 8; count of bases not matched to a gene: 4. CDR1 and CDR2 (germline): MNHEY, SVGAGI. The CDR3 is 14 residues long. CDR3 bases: TGTGCCAGCAGTTATCGACAGGGTGATTCACCCCTCCACTTT. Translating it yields CASSYRQGDSPLHF.

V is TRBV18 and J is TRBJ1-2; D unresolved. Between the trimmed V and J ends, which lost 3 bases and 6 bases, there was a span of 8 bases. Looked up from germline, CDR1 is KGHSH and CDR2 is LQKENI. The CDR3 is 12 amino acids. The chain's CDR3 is CASSPGGDGYTF. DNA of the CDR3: TGTGCCAGCTCACCCGGTGGCGATGGCTACACCTTC.

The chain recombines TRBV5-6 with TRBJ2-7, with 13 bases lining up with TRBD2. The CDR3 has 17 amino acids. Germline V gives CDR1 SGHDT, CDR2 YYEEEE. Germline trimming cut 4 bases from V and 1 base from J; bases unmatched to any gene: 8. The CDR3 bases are TGTGCCAGCAGCCGATACGGACTAGCGGGAGTTTCCTACGAGCAGTACTTC. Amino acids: CASSRYGLAGVSYEQYF.

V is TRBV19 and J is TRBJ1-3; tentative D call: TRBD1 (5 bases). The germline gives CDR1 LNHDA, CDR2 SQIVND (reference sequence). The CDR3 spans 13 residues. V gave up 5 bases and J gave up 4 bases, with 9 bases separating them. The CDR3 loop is CASSGTSGNTIYF. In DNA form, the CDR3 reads TGTGCCAGTAGTGGGACTTCAGGAAACACCATATATTTT.

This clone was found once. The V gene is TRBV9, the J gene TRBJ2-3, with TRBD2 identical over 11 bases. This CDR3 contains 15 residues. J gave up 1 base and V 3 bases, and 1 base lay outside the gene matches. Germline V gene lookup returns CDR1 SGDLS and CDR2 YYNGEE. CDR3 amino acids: CASSALAGGTDTQYF. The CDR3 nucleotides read TGTGCCAGCAGCGCACTAGCGGGGGGCACAGATACGCAGTATTTT. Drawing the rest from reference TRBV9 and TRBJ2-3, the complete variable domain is DSGVTQTPKHLITATGQRVTLRCSPRSGDLSVYWYQQSLDQGLQFLIQYYNGEERAKGNILERFSAQQFPDLHSELNLSSLELGDSALYFCASSALAGGTDTQYFGPGTRLTVL.

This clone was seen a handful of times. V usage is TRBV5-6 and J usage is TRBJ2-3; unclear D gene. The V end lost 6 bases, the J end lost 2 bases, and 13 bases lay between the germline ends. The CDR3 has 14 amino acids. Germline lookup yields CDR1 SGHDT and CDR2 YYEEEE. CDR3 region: CASTSLQNTDTQYF. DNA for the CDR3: TGTGCCAGCACCTCACTCCAGAACACAGATACGCAGTATTTT.

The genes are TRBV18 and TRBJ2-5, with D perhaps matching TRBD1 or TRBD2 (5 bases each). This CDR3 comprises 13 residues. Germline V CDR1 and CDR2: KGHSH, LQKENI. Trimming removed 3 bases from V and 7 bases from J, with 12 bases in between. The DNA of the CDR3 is TGTGCCAGCTCACCGGGGGATAGTGCGACCCAGTACTTC. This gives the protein CASSPGDSATQYF.

CDR3 residues: CASSMGGFGYGYTF. The CDR3 DNA sequence: TGTGCCAGCAGTATGGGGGGGTTCGGCTATGGCTACACCTTC. The chain employs TRBV6-5 and TRBJ1-2; TRBD1 is a possible D gene (5 bases). Germline CDR1 MNHEY, CDR2 SVGAGI. V lost 5 bases and J lost 4, with 14 bases in between. The CDR3 has 14 residues.

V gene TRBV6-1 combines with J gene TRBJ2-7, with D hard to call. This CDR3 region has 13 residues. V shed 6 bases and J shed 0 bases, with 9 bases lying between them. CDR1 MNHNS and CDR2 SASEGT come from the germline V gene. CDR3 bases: TGTGCCAGCAGACCAGTGAGCTCCTACGAGCAGTACTTC. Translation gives CASRPVSSYEQYF.

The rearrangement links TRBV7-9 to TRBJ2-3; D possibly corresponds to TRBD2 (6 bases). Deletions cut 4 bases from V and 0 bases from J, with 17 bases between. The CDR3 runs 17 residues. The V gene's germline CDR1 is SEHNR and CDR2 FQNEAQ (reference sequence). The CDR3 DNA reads TGTGCCAGCAGCTGGGACTTAGCAGGTCCTAGCACAGATACGCAGTATTTT. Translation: CASSWDLAGPSTDTQYF. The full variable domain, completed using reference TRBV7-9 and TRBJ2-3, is DTGVSQNPRHKITKRGQNVTFRCDPISEHNRLYWYRQTLGQGPEFLTYFQNEAQLEKSRLLSDRFSAERPKGSFSTLEIQRTEQGDSAMYLCASSWDLAGPSTDTQYFGPGTRLTVL.

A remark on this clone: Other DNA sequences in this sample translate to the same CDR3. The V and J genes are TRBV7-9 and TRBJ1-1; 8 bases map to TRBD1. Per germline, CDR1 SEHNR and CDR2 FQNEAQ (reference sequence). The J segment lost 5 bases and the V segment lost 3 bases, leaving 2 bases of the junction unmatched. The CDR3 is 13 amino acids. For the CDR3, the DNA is TGTGCCAGCAGCTTCACAGGGGGGACTGAAGCTTTCTTT. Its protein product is CASSFTGGTEAFF.

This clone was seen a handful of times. The CDR3 loop is CASSRDSSGNTIYF. CDR3 DNA sequence: TGTGCCAGCAGTAGGGACAGCTCTGGAAACACCATATATTTT. This chain uses TRBV5-6 with TRBJ1-3, with 7 bases fitting TRBD1. Germline V lookup: CDR1 SGHDT, CDR2 YYEEEE. V was clipped by 5 bases and J by 0 bases; unmatched bases: 2. The length of the CDR3 is 14 residues.

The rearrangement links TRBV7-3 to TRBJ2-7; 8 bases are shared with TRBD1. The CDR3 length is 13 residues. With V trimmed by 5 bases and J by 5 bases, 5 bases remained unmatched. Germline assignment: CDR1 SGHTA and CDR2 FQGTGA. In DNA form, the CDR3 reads TGTGCCAGCAGCCCCCGGACAGGGAACGAGCAGTACTTC. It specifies CASSPRTGNEQYF.

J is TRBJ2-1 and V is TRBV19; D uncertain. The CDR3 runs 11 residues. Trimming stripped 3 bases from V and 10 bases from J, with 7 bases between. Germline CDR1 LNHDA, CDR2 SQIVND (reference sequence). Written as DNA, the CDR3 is TGTGCCAGTAGTATGGGTCTAGAGCAGTTCTTC. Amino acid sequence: CASSMGLEQFF.

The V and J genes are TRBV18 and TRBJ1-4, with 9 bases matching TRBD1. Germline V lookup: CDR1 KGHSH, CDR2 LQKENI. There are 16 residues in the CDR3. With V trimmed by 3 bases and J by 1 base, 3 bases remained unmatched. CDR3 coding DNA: TGTGCCAGCTCACCGTACAGGGGGCAAACTAATGAAAAACTGTTTTTT. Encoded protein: CASSPYRGQTNEKLFF. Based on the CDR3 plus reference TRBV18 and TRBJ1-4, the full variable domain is NAGVMQNPRHLVRRRGQEARLRCSPMKGHSHVYWYRQLPEEGLKFMVYLQKENIIDESGMPKERFSAEFPKEGPSILRIQQVVRGDSAAYFCASSPYRGQTNEKLFFGSGTQLSVL.

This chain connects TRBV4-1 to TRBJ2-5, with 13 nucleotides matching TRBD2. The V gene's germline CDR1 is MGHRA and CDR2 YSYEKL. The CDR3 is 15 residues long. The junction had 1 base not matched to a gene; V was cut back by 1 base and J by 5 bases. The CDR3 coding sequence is TGCGCCAGCAGCCAAGGGGGACTAGCGGGGGAGACCCAGTACTTC. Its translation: CASSQGGLAGETQYF.

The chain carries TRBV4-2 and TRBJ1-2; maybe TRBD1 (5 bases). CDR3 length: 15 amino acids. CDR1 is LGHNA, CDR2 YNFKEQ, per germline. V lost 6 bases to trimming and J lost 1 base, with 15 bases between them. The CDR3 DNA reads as TGTGCCAGCAGAAAGGCGGGGGGTGATAACTATGGCTACACCTTC. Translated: CASRKAGGDNYGYTF.

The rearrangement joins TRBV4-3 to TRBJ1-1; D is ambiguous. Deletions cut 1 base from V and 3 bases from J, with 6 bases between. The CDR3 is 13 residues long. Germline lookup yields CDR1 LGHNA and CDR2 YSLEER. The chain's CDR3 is CASSQGPHTEAFF. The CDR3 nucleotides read TGCGCCAGCAGCCAAGGACCCCACACTGAAGCTTTCTTT.

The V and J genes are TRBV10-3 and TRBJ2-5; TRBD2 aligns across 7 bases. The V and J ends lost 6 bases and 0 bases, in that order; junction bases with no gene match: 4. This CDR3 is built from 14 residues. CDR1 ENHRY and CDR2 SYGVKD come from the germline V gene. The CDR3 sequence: CAISPLADQETQYF. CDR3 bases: TGTGCCATCAGCCCGCTAGCGGACCAAGAGACCCAGTACTTC.